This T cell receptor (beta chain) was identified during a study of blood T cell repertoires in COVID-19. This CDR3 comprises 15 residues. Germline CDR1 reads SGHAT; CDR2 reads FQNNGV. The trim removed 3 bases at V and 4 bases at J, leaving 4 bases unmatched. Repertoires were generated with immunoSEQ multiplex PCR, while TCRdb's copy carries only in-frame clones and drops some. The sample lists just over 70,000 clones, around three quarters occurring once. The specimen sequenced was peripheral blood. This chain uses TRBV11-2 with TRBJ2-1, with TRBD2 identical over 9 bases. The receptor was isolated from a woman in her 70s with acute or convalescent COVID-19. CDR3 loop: CASSLGLAGYNEQFF. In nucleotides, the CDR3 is TGTGCCAGCAGCTTGGGGCTAGCGGGGTACAATGAGCAGTTCTTC.